This T cell receptor beta chain was observed in a study of blood T cell repertoires in COVID-19 (dated by TCRdb to about 2020). With respect to the entire study: Collaborator samples came from the United States, Italy and Spain and covered acute and convalescent phases of COVID-19. The dataset comprised deeply sampled blood TCRbeta repertoires from subjects exposed to, actively infected with, or recovered from COVID-19. A de-identified subject ID, COVID-19 status, age in years and sex were almost always included in the sample metadata. Samples were obtained from the ongoing ImmuneRACE study (first 160 participants) and from about 1,300 subjects provided by 6 global collaborators. The repertoires were released in a freely available public database intended as a resource for research on the immune response to SARS-CoV-2. Where available, HLA class I and class II types were taken from metadata supplied by the sample provider and were not determined by assay-based typing. The material from the prospective study consisted of cDNA or gDNA derived from T cells, B-cell-depleted T cells, or PBMCs.

One collaborating source in Seattle enrolled patients while the patients were actively infected and followed the patients over time throughout the course of disease. The collaborating institutions used their own protocols to collect whole blood in K2EDTA tubes. Collaborator samples were shipped for TCRbeta analysis as frozen whole blood, isolated PBMCs, or DNA extracted from either sample type. The CDR3 spans 15 residues, from the cysteine through the phenylalanine. Only CDR3 DNA remains: 45 bases, in frame from the first base. For this chain, trimming is 2 bases at the V end and 10 bases at the J end, and the number of junction bases without a gene match is 11. According to the germline V gene, CDR1 reads KGHSH and CDR2 reads LQKENI. TCRbeta CDR3 regions were amplified from genomic DNA using the immunoSEQ Assay, a bias-controlled multiplex PCR. The source study handled its data this way. Nucleated cell counts per sample were estimated from amplification of reference gene primers within the assay. Sequence reads were collapsed and filtered to measure the absolute abundance of every unique TCRbeta CDR3 rearrangement. For each sample, productive Simpson clonality was calculated by taking the square root of Simpson's diversity index across productive rearrangements. Held by TCRdb, this immuneACCESS table contains in-frame sequences only and omits some clones. Under half of the omission traces to an unresolved V gene where checked; the cause of the rest is unknown. Clonal size and the V and J genes are those of that table, whereas D and trimming came from the DNA. In all, the sample holds under 450,000 clones, and 75% to 90% of those were seen once. The ten largest clones add up to about 1.4% of the sample.

Concerning this clone: This receptor's antigen is unknown. Base qualities are missing; no much larger clone stands one base away.

What the authors observed across the whole study: The amount of clinical and demographic metadata varied by source and participant and was provided uncurated.

The TCR sequence derives from a woman between 40 and 55 years old with COVID-19, enrolled during active disease. Source material: peripheral blood. Recombination connected TRBV18 to TRBJ1-1; 9 central bases correspond to TRBD1. The DNA is TGTGCCAGCTCACCAGTCGCCGGGACAGGGTGGGGAGCTTTCTTT. The translation is CASSPVAGTGWGAFF.